This TCR beta chain was captured by sequencing in a study of blood T cell repertoires in COVID-19. In the study overall: Samples of COVID-19 (acute and convalescent) were obtained from the United States, Italy and Spain. PBMCs, B-cell-depleted T cells, or T cells were the source of the cDNA or gDNA that made up the material.

Seattle cases were enrolled at active infection and followed longitudinally. Per the original data handling: Reference gene primer amplification yielded estimated nucleated cell counts. Sequencing used immunoSEQ multiplex PCR; TCRdb keeps in-frame clones, though not all of them. V, J and clone size derive from that table, while D and trimming were established from the DNA sequence. The table lists 150,000 to 180,000 clones, 70% to 85% of them singletons. Comments on this clone: Other DNA sequences in this specimen translate into the identical CDR3.

The CDR3 extends over 13 amino acids. Trimming cost V 6 bases and J 1 base, with 9 bases left between them. Germline V gene sequence: CDR1 KGHSH, CDR2 LQKENI. The sample comprised peripheral blood. The origin of this receptor is a man aged 55 to 70 with COVID-19, enrolled during active disease. This chain connects TRBV18 to TRBJ1-1; D is perhaps TRBD1 (6 bases). CDR3 in amino acids: CASSSQGNTEAFF. The CDR3 nucleotides read TGTGCCAGCTCCTCACAGGGGAACACTGAAGCTTTCTTT. Variable domain in full (rest from reference TRBV18 and TRBJ1-1): NAGVMQNPRHLVRRRGQEARLRCSPMKGHSHVYWYRQLPEEGLKFMVYLQKENIIDESGMPKERFSAEFPKEGPSILRIQQVVRGDSAAYFCASSSQGNTEAFFGQGTRLTVV.